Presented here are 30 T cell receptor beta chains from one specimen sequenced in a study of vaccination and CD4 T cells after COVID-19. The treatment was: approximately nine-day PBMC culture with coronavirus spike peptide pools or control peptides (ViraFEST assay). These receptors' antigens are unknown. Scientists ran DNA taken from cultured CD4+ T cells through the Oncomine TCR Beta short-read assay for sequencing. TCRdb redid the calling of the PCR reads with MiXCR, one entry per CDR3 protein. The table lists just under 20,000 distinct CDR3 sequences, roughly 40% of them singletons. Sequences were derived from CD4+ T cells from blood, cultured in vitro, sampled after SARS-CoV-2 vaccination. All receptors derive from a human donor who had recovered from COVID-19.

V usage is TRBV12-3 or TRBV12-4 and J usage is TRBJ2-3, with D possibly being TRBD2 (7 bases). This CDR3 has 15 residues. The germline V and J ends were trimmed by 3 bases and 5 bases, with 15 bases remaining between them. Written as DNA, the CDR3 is TGTGCCAGCAGTTTCGGTGTCGGGGGGCAAGATACGCAGTATTTT. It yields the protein CASSFGVGGQDTQYF.

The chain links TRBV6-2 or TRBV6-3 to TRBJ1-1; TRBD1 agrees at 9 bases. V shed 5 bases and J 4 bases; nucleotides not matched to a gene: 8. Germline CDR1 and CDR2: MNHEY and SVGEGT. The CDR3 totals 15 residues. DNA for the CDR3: TGTGCCAGCAGTAAACCGGGACAGGGTCGCACTGAAGCTTTCTTT. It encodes CASSKPGQGRTEAFF.

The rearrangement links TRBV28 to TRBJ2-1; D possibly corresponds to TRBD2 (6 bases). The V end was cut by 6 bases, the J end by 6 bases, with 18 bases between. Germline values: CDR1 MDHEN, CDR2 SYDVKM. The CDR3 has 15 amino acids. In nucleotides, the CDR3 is TGTGCCAGCAGCTTAGCCGGGACTCGTGGCAATGAGCAGTTCTTC. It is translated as CASSLAGTRGNEQFF.

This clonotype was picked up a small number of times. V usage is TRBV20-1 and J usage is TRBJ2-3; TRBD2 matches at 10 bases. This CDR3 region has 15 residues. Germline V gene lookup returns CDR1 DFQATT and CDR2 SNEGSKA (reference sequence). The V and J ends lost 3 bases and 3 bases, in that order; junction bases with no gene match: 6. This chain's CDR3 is CSASQREGLTDTQYF. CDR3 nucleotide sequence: TGCAGTGCTAGCCAGCGGGAGGGCCTAACAGATACGCAGTATTTT.

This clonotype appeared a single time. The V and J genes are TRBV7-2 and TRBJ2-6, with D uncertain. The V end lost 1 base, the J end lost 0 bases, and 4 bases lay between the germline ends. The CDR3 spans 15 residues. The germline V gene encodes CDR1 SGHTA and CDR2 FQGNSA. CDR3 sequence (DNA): TGTGCCAGCAGCTTAGGGTCCTCTGGGGCCAACGTCCTGACTTTC. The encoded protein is CASSLGSSGANVLTF.

The CDR3 nucleotides are TGCGCCAGCAGCTCGCAGAGGAGGGCCCCCCCAGATACGCAGTATTTT. It codes for CASSSQRRAPPDTQYF. This sequence joins TRBV5-1 and TRBJ2-3; maybe TRBD2 (6 bases). This CDR3 is built from 16 residues. CDR1 SGHRS and CDR2 YFSETQ come from the germline V gene. Trimming removed 3 bases from V and 4 bases from J, with 18 bases in between. The variable domain in full, completed from reference TRBV5-1 and TRBJ2-3, reads KAGVTQTPRYLIKTRGQQVTLSCSPISGHRSVSWYQQTPGQGLQFLFEYFSETQRNKGNFPGRFSGRQFSNSRSEMNVSTLELGDSALYLCASSSQRRAPPDTQYFGPGTRLTVL.

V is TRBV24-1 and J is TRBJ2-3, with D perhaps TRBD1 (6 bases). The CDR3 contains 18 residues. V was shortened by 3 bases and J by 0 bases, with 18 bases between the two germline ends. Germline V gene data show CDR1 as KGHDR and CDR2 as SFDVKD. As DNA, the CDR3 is TGTGCCACCAGTGATCCCCTCCCGGACAGCGAGAGCACAGATACGCAGTATTTT. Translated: CATSDPLPDSESTDTQYF.

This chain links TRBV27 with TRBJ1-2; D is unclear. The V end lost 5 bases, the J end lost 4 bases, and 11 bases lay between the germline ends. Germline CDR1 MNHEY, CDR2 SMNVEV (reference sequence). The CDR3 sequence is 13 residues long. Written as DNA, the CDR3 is TGTGCCAGCAGTACCAGAGACGGCTATGGCTACACCTTC. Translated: CASSTRDGYGYTF.

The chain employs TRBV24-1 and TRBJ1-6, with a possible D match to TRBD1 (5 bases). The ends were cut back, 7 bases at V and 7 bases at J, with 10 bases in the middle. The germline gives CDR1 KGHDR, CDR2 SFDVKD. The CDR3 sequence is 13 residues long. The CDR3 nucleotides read TGTGCCACCAGGACAGCAGACAATTCACCCCTCCACTTT. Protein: CATRTADNSPLHF.

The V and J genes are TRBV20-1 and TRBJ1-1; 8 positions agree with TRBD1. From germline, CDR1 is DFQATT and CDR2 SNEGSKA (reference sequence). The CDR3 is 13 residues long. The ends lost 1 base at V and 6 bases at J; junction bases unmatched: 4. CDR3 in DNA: TGCAGTGCTAGAGGGGACAGGAGCCCTGAAGCTTTCTTT. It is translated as CSARGDRSPEAFF.

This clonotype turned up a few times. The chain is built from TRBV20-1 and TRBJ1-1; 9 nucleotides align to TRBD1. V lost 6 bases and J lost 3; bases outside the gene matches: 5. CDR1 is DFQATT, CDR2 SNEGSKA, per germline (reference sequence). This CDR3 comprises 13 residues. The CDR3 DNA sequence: TGCAGTGCGAGTACAGGGGGCCACACTGAAGCTTTCTTT. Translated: CSASTGGHTEAFF.

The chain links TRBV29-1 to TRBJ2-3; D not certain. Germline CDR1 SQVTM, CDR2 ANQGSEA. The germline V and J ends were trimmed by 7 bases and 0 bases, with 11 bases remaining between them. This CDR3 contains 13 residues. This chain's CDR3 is CSAAVGSTDTQYF. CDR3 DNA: TGCAGCGCCGCGGTAGGTAGCACAGATACGCAGTATTTT.

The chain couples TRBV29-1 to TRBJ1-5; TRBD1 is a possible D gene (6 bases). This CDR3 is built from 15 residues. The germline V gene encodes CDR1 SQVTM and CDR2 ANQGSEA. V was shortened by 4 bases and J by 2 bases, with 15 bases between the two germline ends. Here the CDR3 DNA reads TGCAGCGTTGCGGAGGGGGGAGGGGGCAATCAGCCCCAGCATTTT. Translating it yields CSVAEGGGGNQPQHF.

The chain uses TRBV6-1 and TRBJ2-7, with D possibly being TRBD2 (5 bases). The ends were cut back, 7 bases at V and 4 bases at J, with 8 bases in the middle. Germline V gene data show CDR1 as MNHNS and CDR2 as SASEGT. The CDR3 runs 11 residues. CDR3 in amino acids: CASMGGYEQYF. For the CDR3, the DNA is TGTGCCAGCATGGGCGGGTACGAGCAGTACTTC.

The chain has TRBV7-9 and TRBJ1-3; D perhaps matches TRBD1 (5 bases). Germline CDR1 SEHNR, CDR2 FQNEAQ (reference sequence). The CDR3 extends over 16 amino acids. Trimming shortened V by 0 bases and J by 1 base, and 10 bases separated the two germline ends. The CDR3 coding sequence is TGTGCCAGCAGCTTAGCGTTGGGGGGTTCTGGAAACACCATATATTTT. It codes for CASSLALGGSGNTIYF.

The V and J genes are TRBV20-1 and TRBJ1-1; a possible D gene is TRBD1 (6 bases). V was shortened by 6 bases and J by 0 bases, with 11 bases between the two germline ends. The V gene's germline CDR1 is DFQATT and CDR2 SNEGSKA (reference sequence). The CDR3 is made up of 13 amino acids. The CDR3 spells CSASDSLNTEAFF. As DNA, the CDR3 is TGCAGTGCGTCGGACAGCTTGAACACTGAAGCTTTCTTT.

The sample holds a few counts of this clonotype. DNA of the CDR3: TGCAGCGTCAAGGGGATGAACACTGAAGCTTTCTTT. Its translation: CSVKGMNTEAFF. The rearrangement uses TRBV29-1 and TRBJ1-1; perhaps TRBD1 as D (5 bases). CDR1 and CDR2 (germline): SQVTM, ANQGSEA. The CDR3 contains 12 residues. V lost 6 bases and J lost 0, with 8 bases in between.

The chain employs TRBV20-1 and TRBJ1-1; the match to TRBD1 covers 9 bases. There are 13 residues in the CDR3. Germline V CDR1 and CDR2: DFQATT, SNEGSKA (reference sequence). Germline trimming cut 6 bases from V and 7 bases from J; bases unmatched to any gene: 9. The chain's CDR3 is CSAEGQGKYEAFF. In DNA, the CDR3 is TGCAGTGCAGAGGGACAGGGAAAATATGAAGCTTTCTTT.

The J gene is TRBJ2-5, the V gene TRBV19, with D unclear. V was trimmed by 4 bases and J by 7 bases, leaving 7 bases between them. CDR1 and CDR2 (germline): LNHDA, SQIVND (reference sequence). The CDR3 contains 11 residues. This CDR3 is CASSTPGTQYF. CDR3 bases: TGTGCCAGTAGTACCCCAGGGACCCAGTACTTC.

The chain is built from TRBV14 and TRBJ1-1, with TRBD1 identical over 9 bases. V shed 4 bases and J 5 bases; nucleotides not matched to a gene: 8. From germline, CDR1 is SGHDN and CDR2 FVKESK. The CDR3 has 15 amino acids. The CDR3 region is CASSPLGQGKTEAFF. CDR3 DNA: TGTGCCAGCAGCCCATTGGGACAGGGTAAGACTGAAGCTTTCTTT.

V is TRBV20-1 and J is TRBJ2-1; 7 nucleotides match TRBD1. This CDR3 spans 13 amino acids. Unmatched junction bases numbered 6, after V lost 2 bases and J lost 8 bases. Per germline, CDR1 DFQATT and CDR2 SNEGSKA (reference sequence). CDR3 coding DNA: TGCAGTGCTAGATCTTTAGGGGGCTATGAGCAGTTCTTC. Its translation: CSARSLGGYEQFF.

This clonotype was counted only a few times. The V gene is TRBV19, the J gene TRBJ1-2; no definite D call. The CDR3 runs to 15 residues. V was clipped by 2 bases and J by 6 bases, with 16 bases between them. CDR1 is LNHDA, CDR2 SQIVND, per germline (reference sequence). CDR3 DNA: TGTGCCAGTAGTATATCTACAGTATCTGGCCATGGCTACACCTTC. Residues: CASSISTVSGHGYTF.

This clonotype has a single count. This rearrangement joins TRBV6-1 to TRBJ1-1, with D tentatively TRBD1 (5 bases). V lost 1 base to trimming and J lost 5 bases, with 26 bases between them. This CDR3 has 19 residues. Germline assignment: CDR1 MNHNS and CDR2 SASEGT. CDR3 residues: CASSEGRGGSARPGTEAFF. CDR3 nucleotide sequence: TGTGCCAGCAGTGAAGGGAGGGGCGGGTCAGCGCGGCCCGGGACTGAAGCTTTCTTT.

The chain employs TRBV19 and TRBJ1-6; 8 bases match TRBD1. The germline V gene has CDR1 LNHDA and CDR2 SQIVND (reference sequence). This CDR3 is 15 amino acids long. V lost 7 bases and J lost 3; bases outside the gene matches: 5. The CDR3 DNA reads TGTGCCAGTATCCCAGGGGGCCACTATAATTCACCCCTCCACTTT. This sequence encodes CASIPGGHYNSPLHF.

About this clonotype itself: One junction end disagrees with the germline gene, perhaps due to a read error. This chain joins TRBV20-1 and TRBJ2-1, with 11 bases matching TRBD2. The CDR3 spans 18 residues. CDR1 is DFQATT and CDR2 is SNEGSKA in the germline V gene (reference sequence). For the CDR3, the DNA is TGCAGTGCGCCACCGGGACTAGCGGCGGGGGCCGCGGAAGTCTCATCGATCTTC. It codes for CSAPPGLAAGAAEVSSIF.

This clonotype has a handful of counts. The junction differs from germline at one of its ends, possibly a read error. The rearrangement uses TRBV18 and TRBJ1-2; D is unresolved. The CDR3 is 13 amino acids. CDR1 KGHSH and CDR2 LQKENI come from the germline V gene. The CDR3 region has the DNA TGTGCCAGCTCAGCACCCACCGGCTATGGCTACACCTTC. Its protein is CASSAPTGYGYTF.

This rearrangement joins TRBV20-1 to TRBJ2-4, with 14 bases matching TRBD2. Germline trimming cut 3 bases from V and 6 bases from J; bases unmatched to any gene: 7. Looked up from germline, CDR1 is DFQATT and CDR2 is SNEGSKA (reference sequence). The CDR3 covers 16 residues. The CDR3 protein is CSARTSGRAGGNIQYF. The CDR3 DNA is TGCAGTGCTAGGACTAGCGGGAGGGCCGGTGGAAACATTCAGTACTTC.

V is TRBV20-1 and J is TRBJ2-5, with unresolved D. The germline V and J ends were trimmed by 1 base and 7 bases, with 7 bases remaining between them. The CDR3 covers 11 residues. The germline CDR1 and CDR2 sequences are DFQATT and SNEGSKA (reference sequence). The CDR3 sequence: CSARVGPTQYF. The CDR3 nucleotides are TGCAGTGCTAGAGTGGGTCCGACCCAGTACTTC.

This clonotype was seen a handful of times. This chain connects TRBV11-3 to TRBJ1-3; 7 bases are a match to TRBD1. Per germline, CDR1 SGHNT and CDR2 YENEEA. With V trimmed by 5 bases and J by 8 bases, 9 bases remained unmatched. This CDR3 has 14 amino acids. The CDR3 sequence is CASSPTGLWDTIYF. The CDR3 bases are TGTGCCAGCAGCCCGACAGGGTTGTGGGACACCATATATTTT.

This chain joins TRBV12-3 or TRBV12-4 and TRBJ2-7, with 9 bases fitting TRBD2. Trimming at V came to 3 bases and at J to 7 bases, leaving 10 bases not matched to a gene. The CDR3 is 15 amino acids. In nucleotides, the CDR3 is TGTGCCAGCAGTTTTGGTCCTAGCGGGACGGGGGAGCAGTACTTC. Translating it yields CASSFGPSGTGEQYF.